This T cell receptor beta chain was recovered during a study of blood T cell repertoires in COVID-19. Seattle patients were enrolled while actively infected and followed longitudinally. Here immunoSEQ multiplex PCR was the method, and the copy in TCRdb shows in-frame clones only, minus some. The profile shows about 170,000 clones, roughly 84% of them singletons. The V end lost 2 bases, the J end lost 2 bases, and 13 bases lay between the germline ends. This CDR3 has 15 amino acids. Germline lookup yields CDR1 GTSNPN and CDR2 SVGIG (reference sequence). Sequencing was performed on peripheral blood. The TCR was taken from a woman aged 70-85 years with COVID-19, enrolled during active disease. The chain employs TRBV30 and TRBJ1-5; the D gene is possibly TRBD1 (6 bases). CDR3 in DNA: TGTGCCTGGAGTAACAGGGCATTGGGCAATCAGCCCCAGCATTTT. This encodes CAWSNRALGNQPQHF.